This T cell receptor (beta chain) was sequenced for a study of tumor-infiltrating lymphocytes in primary liver carcinoma. Background on the study: Patients were both men and women, whose ages ran from 30 to 69 years. Lesions, classed as T1-T3 N0M0, spanned about 4 to 10 cm across. There were roughly 3.5 to 8 million productive TCRbeta reads per sample, a yield similar across tissue types.

Co-extracted RNA and DNA came from 20-30 mg of unsorted bulk tissue. The template, 450 to 650 ng total RNA, yielded TCR beta cDNA made with a constant-region primer. The TCR beta library was amplified through three nested multiplex PCR rounds in a modified ARM-PCR procedure. The opening two PCR rounds, about 11 cycles each, paired TRBV1-TRBV30 forward primers with a C-beta reverse primer. Using its own MiXCR run on the multiplex PCR reads, TCRdb lists one record per CDR3 protein. The table includes approximately 45,000 distinct CDR3 sequences, approximately 73% detected once. This clonotype was detected many times. What it recognizes is unknown. This CDR3 has 15 amino acids. The germline V and J ends were trimmed by 5 bases and 3 bases, with 16 bases remaining between them. The V gene's germline CDR1 is MNHNY and CDR2 SVGAGI (reference sequence). Points from the study as a whole: Paired tumor-adjacent and tumor-blood samples overlapped less than tumor region pairs did.

This TCR derives from a man in his forties or fifties with primary liver carcinoma and hepatitis B virus infection. The chain links TRBV6-6 to TRBJ1-1; no reliable D call. Sample: liver tumor tissue from sampling region 2. Subset: tumor region T2, inferior pole. This chain's CDR3 is CASSIPSARDTEAFF. As DNA, the CDR3 is TGTGCCAGCAGTATTCCGTCGGCGCGGGACACTGAAGCTTTCTTT.